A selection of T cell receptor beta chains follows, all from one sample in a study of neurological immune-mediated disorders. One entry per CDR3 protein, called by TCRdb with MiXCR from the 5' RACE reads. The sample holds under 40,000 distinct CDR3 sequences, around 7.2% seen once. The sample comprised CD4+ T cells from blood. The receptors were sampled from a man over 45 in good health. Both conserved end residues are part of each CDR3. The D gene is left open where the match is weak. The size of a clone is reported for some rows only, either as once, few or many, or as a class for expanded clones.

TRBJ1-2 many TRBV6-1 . CASSETSGSYTF TGTGCCAGCAGTGAAACGAGCGGGAGCTACACCTTC
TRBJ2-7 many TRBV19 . CARTAGSDEQYF TGTGCCAGAACGGCGGGGAGCGACGAGCAGTACTTC
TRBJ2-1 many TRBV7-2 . CASSPLRNDNEQFF TGTGCCAGCAGCCCCCTCCGGAACGACAATGAGCAGTTCTTC
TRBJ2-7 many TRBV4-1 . CASSQATGIYEQYF TGCGCCAGCAGCCAAGCCACAGGGATTTACGAGCAGTACTTC
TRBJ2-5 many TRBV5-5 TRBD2 CASSLPRLAGESQETQYF TGTGCCAGCAGCCTGCCCCGGCTAGCGGGGGAAAGCCAAGAGACCCAGTACTTC
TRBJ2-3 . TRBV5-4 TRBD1 CASSPGTGNTDTQYF TGTGCCAGCAGCCCGGGGACAGGTAACACAGATACGCAGTATTTT
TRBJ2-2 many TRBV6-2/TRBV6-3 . CASSQRSWTGELFF TGTGCCAGCAGCCAACGGAGTTGGACCGGGGAGCTGTTTTTT
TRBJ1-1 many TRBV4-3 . CASSQLRDTEAFF TGCGCCAGCAGCCAGCTCAGGGACACTGAAGCTTTCTTT
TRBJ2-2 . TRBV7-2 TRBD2 CASSLLAGAGTGELFF TGTGCCAGCAGCTTACTAGCGGGAGCGGGGACCGGGGAGCTGTTTTTT
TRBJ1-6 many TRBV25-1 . CASSESTILRNSPLHF TGTGCCAGCAGTGAATCTACCATACTTCGGAATTCACCCCTCCACTTT
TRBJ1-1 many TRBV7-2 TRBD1 CASSSYAGGTEAFF TGTGCCAGCAGCTCATACGCAGGGGGCACTGAAGCTTTCTTT
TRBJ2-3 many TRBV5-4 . CATARTSTDTQYF TGTGCCACGGCCCGGACCAGCACAGATACGCAGTATTTT
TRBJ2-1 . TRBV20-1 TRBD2 CSAPLPAGLAGRNEQFF TGCAGTGCTCCACTTCCCGCGGGACTAGCGGGACGCAATGAGCAGTTCTTC
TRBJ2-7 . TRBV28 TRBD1 CASSAGQGLTYSYEQYF TGTGCCAGCAGTGCTGGACAGGGCCTCACGTACTCCTACGAGCAGTACTTC
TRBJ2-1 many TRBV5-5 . CASSLQGEWEQFF TGTGCCAGCAGCTTGCAAGGGGAATGGGAGCAGTTCTTC
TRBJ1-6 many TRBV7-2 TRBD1 CASSLTTGLNSPLHF TGTGCCAGCAGCTTAACGACAGGGCTTAATTCACCCCTCCACTTT
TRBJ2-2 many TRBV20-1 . CSASQTPGQFSGELFF TGCAGTGCTAGCCAGACCCCGGGACAATTCTCCGGGGAGCTGTTTTTT
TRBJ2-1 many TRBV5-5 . CASSGRLVGNEQFF TGTGCCAGCAGCGGGAGACTAGTCGGAAACGAGCAGTTCTTC
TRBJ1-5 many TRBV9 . CASSETGAGNQPQHF TGTGCCAGCAGCGAGACGGGGGCTGGCAATCAGCCCCAGCATTTT
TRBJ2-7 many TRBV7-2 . CASSLEAAGAEQYF TGTGCCAGCAGCTTAGAAGCGGCAGGCGCCGAGCAGTACTTC
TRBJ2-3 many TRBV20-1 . CSARDLVGGTYTDTQYF TGCAGTGCTAGAGATTTGGTAGGGGGGACTTATACAGATACGCAGTATTTT
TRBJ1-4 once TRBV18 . CASSPQNLRRATNEKLFF TGTGCCAGCTCACCGCAGAACCTACGCAGAGCAACTAATGAAAAACTGTTTTTT
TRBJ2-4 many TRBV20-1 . CSAGNLAKNIQYF TGCAGTGCTGGGAACCTAGCCAAAAACATTCAGTACTTC
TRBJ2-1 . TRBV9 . CASSVESYSNNEQFF TGTGCCAGCAGCGTAGAAAGCTACTCTAACAATGAGCAGTTCTTC
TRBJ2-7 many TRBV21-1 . CASSKYDRSRYEQYF TGTGCCAGCAGCAAGTATGACAGGTCGCGTTACGAGCAGTACTTC
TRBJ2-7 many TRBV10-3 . CAISERGTPKAEQYF TGTGCCATCAGTGAGAGGGGGACCCCGAAAGCCGAGCAGTACTTC
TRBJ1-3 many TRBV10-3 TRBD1 CATLQGLGDTIYF TGTGCCACCTTACAGGGGTTGGGGGACACCATATATTTT